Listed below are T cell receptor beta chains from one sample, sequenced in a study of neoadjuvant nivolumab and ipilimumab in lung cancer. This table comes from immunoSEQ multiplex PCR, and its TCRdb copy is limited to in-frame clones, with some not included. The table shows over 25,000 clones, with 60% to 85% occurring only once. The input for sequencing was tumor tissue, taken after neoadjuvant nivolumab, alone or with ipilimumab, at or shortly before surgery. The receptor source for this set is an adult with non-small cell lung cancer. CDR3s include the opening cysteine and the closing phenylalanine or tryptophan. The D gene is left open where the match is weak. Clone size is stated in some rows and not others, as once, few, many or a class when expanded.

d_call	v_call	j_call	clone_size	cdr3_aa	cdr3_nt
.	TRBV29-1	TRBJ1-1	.	CSVGAGWGMNTEAFF	TGCAGCGTTGGGGCAGGGTGGGGTATGAACACTGAAGCTTTCTTT
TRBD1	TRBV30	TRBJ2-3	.	CAWTRDRGRTDTQYF	TGTGCCTGGACCCGGGACAGGGGGCGTACAGATACGCAGTATTTT
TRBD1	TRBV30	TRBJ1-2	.	CACRAGGEGNYGYTF	TGTGCCTGCCGCGCAGGGGGAGAGGGTAACTATGGCTACACCTTC
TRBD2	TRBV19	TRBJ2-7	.	CASSILAGGSYEQYF	TGTGCCAGTAGTATACTAGCGGGGGGCTCCTACGAGCAGTACTTC
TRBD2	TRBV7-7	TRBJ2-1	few	CASSRLAGPQFF	TGTGCTAGCAGCCGACTAGCGGGGCCGCAGTTCTTC
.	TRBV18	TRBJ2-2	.	CASSRLEEAGELFF	TGTGCCAGCTCACGATTAGAAGAGGCCGGGGAGCTGTTTTTT
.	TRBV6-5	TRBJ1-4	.	CASSFSGASERKLFF	TGTGCCAGCAGTTTCTCAGGGGCGAGCGAAAGGAAACTGTTTTTT
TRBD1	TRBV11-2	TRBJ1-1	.	CASSWDRGEEAFF	TGTGCCAGCAGCTGGGACAGGGGAGAGGAAGCTTTCTTT
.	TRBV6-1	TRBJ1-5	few	CASSRDNQPQHF	TGTGCCAGCAGCCGGGACAATCAGCCCCAGCATTTT
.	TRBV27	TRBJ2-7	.	CASSLRGRGLYEQYF	TGTGCCAGCAGTTTAAGGGGGCGGGGCCTCTACGAGCAGTACTTC
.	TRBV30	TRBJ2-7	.	CAWSPLGGRAYEQYF	TGTGCCTGGAGTCCTTTGGGGGGTAGAGCCTACGAGCAGTACTTC